This TCR beta chain was retrieved from a study of tumor-infiltrating lymphocytes in primary liver carcinoma. Study at large: Patients comprised men and women whose ages fell between 30 and 69 years. Between about 4 and 11 cm across, the tumors were all of stage T1-T3 N0M0.

This clonotype has at least ten counts. Antigen unknown. They got blood RNA out of unsorted whole blood and also pulled out germline DNA. V was pared by 6 bases and J by 4 bases, with 6 bases between. The CDR3 runs 11 residues. Germline V CDR1 and CDR2: MNHNS, SASEGT. Reverse transcription of about 500 ng total RNA with a constant-region primer produced TCR beta cDNA. It was through three nested multiplex PCR rounds of slightly modified ARM-PCR that TCR beta libraries arose. Each of the first two PCR rounds ran about 9 cycles with TRBV1-TRBV30 forward and C-beta reverse primers. Each CDR3 protein is one row after TCRdb ran MiXCR on the multiplex PCR reads. The table includes hundreds of thousands of distinct CDR3 sequences, more than 55% detected once. Study-level results: A significantly higher top-250-clone fraction was found in tumors than in blood (p = 0.039). Paired tumor-adjacent and tumor-blood samples overlapped less than tumor region pairs did.

This chain uses TRBV6-1 with TRBJ1-2; D is uncertain. The specimen was peripheral blood. This sequence was found in a man aged 35 to 55 with primary liver carcinoma and hepatitis B virus infection. The CDR3 bases are TGTGCCAGCAGAATGGGCTATGGCTACACCTTC. Encoded protein: CASRMGYGYTF.